One sample yielded the 7 T cell receptor beta chains listed below, sequenced in a study of shared clonotypes between healthy human individuals. The naive CD8 fraction comprised CD45RO-negative cells positively selected for CCR7 and excluded terminally differentiated effector memory CD45RA+ cells. Profiled with immunoSEQ multiplex PCR; TCRdb holds only in-frame clones, not every one. Of about 2.2 million clones listed, just under 95% are singletons. Sequencing was carried out using naive CD8+ T cells from PBMCs. The receptor source for this set is a man between 18 and 35 years old in good health. Some clones in this sample may be carry-over from other donors' samples.

The chain is built from TRBV29-1 and TRBJ1-1, with D maybe TRBD1 (5 bases). V shed 5 bases and J shed 3 bases, with 13 bases lying between them. The CDR3 length is 13 residues. Germline-derived CDR1 and CDR2 are SQVTM and ANQGSEA. This CDR3 is CSVLGGEYTEAFF. DNA for the CDR3: TGCAGCGTTTTGGGGGGGGAGTACACTGAAGCTTTCTTT. Full variable domain (outside the CDR3, taken from reference TRBV29-1 and TRBJ1-1): SAVISQKPSRDICQRGTSLTIQCQVDSQVTMMFWYRQQPGQSLTLIATANQGSEATYESGFVIDKFPISRPNLTFSTLTVSNMSPEDSSIYLCSVLGGEYTEAFFGQGTRLTVV.

The chain couples TRBV6-1 to TRBJ2-7, with TRBD1 matching over 8 bases. The CDR3 is 15 amino acids. The germline gives CDR1 MNHNS, CDR2 SASEGT. V shed 5 bases, J shed 2 bases, and the junction held 8 bases outside the gene matches. As DNA, the CDR3 is TGTGCCAGCAGTCCAGGGACAGGCTCTCCCTACGAGCAGTACTTC. This codes for CASSPGTGSPYEQYF.

For this clone: The same CDR3 can be traced to other DNA sequences in this sample. This chain uses TRBV19 with TRBJ1-1; maybe TRBD1 (5 bases). Germline lookup yields CDR1 LNHDA and CDR2 SQIVND (reference sequence). The CDR3 contains 14 residues. The ends were cut back, 3 bases at V and 1 base at J, with 9 bases in the middle. CDR3 nucleotide sequence: TGTGCCAGTAGTATCGGGAGGGGGAACACTGAAGCTTTCTTT. It codes for CASSIGRGNTEAFF.

The chain links TRBV9 to TRBJ2-1; TRBD2 is a possible D gene (5 bases). Trimming removed 3 bases from V and 12 bases from J, with 16 bases in between. The germline CDR1 and CDR2 sequences are SGDLS and YYNGEE. The CDR3 covers 13 residues. The CDR3 region is CASSGVAPAGQFF. DNA of the CDR3: TGTGCCAGCAGCGGCGTAGCTCCCGCGGGGCAGTTCTTC.

This rearrangement joins TRBV2 to TRBJ2-3, with D tentatively TRBD2 (5 bases). The CDR3 runs to 13 residues. Trimming took off 7 bases at V and 1 base at J, with 9 bases between the two ends. CDR1 and CDR2 (germline): SNHLY, FYNNEI. The CDR3 spells CASMLRGTDTQYF. Written as DNA, the CDR3 is TGTGCCAGCATGTTGAGGGGCACAGATACGCAGTATTTT. Filled out from reference TRBV2 and TRBJ2-3, the complete variable domain reads EPEVTQTPSHQVTQMGQEVILRCVPISNHLYFYWYRQILGQKVEFLVSFYNNEISEKSEIFDDQFSVERPDGSNFTLKIRSTKLEDSAMYFCASMLRGTDTQYFGPGTRLTVL.

The J gene is TRBJ2-5, the V gene TRBV9, with D perhaps given as TRBD1 or TRBD2 (5 bases each). Per germline, CDR1 SGDLS and CDR2 YYNGEE. V lost 4 bases to trimming and J lost 1 base, with 14 bases between them. This CDR3 contains 15 residues. The CDR3, as DNA: TGTGCCAGCAGCTTAGCCGGGGCCCCCCAAGAGACCCAGTACTTC. Protein: CASSLAGAPQETQYF.

The rearrangement uses TRBV11-2 and TRBJ2-7; D possibly corresponds to TRBD2 (7 bases). Germline loops: CDR1 SGHAT, CDR2 FQNNGV. V lost 1 base, J lost 7 bases, and 14 bases lay in between. This CDR3 region has 14 residues. The CDR3 loop is CASSLGGGPPEQYF. The DNA for the CDR3 is TGTGCCAGCAGCTTAGGCGGGGGCCCACCGGAGCAGTACTTC.